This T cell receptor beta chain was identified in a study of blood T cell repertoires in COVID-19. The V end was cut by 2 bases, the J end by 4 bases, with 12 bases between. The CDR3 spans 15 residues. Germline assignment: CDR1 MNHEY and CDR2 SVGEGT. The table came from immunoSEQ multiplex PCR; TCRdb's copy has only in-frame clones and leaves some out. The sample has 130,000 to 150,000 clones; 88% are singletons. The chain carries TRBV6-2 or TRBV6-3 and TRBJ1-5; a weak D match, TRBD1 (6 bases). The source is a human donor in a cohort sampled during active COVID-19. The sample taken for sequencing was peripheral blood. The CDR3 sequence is CASSYRGYGNQPQHF. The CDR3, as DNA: TGTGCCAGCAGTTACAGGGGGTATGGGAATCAGCCCCAGCATTTT.